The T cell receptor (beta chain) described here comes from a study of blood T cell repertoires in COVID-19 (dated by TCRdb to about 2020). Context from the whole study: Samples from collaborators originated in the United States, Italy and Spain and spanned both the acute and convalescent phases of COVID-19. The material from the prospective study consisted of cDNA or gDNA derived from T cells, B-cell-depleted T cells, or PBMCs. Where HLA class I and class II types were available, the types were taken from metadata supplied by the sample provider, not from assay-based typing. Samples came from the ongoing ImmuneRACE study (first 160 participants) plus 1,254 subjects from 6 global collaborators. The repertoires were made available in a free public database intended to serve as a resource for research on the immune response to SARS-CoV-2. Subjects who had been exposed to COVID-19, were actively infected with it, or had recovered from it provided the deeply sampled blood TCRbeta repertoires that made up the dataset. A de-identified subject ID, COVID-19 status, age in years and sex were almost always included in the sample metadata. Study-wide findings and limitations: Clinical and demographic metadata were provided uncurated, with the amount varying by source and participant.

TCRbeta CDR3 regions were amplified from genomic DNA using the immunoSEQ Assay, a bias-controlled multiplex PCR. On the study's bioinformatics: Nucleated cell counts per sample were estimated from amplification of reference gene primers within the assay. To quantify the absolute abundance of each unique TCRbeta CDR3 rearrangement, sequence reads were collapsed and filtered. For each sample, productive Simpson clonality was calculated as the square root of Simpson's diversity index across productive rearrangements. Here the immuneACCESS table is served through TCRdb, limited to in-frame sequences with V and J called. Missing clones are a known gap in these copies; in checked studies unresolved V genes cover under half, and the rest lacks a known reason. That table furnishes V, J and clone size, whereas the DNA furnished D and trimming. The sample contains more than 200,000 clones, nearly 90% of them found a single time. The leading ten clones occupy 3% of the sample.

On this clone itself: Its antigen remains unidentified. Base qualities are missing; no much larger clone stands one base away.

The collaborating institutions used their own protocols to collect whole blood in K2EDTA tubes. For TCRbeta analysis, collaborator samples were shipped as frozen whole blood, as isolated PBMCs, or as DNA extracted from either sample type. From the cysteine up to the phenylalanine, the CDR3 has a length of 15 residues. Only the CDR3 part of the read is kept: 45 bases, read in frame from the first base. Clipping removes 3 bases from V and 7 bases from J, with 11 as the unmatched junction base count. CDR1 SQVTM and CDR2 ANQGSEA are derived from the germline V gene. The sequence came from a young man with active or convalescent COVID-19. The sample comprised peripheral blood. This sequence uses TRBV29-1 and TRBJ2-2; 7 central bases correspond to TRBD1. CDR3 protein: CSVEVVQGPGGELFF. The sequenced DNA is TGCAGCGTTGAGGTGGTACAGGGGCCGGGCGGGGAGCTGTTTTTT.